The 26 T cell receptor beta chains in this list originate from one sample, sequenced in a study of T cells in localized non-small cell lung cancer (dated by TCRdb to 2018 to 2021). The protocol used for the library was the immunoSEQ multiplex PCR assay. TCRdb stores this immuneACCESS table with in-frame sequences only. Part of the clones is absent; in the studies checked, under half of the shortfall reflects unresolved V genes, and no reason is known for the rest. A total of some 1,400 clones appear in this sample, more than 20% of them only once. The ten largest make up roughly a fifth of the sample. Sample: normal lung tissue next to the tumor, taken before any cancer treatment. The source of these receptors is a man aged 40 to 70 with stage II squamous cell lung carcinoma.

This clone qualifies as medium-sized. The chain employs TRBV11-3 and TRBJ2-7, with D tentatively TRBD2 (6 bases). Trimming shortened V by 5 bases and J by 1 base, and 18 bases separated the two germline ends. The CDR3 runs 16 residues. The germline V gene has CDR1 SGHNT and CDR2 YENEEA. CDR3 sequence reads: CASSTSGSGRSYEQYF. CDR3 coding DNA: TGTGCCAGCAGCACGTCCGGTAGCGGAAGGTCCTACGAGCAGTACTTC.

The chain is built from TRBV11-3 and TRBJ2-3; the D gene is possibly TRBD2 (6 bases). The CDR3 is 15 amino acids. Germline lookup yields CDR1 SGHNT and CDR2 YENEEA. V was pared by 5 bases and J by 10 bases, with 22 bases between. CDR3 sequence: CASSPTTHSGGAQYF. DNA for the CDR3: TGTGCCAGCAGCCCGACTACGCATTCTGGAGGGGCGCAGTATTTT.

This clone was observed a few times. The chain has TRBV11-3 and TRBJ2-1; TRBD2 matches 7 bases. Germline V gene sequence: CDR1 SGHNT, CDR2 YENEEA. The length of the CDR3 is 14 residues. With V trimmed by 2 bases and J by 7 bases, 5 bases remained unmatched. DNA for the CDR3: TGTGCCAGCAGCTTATCTGAGGGAGGGAATGAGCAGTTCTTC. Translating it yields CASSLSEGGNEQFF.

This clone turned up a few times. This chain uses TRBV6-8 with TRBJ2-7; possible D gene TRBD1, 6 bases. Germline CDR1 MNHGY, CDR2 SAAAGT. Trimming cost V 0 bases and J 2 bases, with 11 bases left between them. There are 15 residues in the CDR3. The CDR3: CASSYSYQGPYEQYF. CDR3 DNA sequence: TGTGCCAGCAGTTACTCGTATCAGGGGCCCTACGAGCAGTACTTC.

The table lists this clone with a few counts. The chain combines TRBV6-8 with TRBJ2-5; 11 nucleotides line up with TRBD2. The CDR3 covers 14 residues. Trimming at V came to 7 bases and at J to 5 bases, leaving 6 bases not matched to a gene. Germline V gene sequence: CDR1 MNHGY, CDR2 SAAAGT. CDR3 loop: CASNLAGGRETQYF. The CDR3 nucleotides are TGTGCCAGCAACCTAGCGGGGGGCCGGGAGACCCAGTACTTC.

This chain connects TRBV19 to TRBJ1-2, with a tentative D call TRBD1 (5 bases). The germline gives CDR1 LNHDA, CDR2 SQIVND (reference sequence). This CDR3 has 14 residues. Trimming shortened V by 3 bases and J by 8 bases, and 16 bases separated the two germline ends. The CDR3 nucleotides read TGTGCCAGTAGTATTGGGGGACCTCCGGGGGGCTACACCTTC. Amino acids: CASSIGGPPGGYTF. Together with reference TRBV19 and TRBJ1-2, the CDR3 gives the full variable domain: DGGITQSPKYLFRKEGQNVTLSCEQNLNHDAMYWYRQDPGQGLRLIYYSQIVNDFQKGDIAEGYSVSREKKESFPLTVTSAQKNPTAFYLCASSIGGPPGGYTFGSGTRLTVV.

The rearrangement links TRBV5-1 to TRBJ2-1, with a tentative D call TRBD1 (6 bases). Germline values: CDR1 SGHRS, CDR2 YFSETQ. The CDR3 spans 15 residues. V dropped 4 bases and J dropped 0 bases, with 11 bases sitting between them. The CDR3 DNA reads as TGCGCCAGCAGCAAGGACAGCAACTCCTACAATGAGCAGTTCTTC. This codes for CASSKDSNSYNEQFF.

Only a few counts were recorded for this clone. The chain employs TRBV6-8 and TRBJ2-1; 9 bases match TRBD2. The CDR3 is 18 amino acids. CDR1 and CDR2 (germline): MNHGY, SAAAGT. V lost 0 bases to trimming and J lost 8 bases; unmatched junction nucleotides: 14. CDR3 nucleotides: TGTGCCAGCAGTTACTCAAACATTCCGGGACTAGCTACGGATGAGCAGTTCTTC. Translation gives CASSYSNIPGLATDEQFF.

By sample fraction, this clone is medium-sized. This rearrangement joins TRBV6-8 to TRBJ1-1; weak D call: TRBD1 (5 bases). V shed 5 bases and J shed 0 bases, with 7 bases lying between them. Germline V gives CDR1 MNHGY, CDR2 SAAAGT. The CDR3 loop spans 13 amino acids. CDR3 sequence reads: CASSDRMNTEAFF. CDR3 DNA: TGTGCCAGCAGTGACAGAATGAACACTGAAGCTTTCTTT.

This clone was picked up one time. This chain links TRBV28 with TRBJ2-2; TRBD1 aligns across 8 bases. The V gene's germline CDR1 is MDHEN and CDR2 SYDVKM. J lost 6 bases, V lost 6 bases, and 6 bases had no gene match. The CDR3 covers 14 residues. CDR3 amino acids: CASRNGQGPGELFF. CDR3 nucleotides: TGTGCCAGCAGAAATGGACAGGGCCCCGGGGAGCTGTTTTTT.

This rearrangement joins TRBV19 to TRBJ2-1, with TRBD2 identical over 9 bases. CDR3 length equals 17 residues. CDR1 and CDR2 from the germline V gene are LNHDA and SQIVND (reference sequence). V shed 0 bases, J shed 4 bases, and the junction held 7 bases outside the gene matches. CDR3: CASSIDLASGAYNEQFF. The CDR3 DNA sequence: TGTGCCAGTAGTATAGATCTGGCTAGCGGGGCTTACAATGAGCAGTTCTTC.

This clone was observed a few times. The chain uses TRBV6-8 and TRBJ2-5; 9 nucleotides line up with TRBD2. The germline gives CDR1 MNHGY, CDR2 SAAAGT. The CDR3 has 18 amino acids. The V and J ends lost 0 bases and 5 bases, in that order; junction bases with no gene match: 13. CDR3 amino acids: CASSYSSILAGVRETQYF. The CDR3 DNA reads TGTGCCAGCAGTTACTCGTCGATATTAGCGGGAGTGAGGGAGACCCAGTACTTC.

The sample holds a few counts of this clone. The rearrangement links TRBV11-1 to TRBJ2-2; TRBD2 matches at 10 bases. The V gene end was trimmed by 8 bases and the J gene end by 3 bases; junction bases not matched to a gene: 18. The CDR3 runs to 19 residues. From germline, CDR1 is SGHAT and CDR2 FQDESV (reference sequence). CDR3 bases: TGTGCCAGCTACCCAGGGCAAGCGGGGGGGCTCATACACACCGGGGAGCTGTTTTTT. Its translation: CASYPGQAGGLIHTGELFF.

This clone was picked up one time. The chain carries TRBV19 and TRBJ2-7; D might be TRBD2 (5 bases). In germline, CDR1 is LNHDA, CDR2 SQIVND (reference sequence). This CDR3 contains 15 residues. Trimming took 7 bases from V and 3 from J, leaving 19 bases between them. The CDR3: CASTPGMGGFYEQYF. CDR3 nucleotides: TGTGCCAGTACCCCAGGTATGGGCGGGTTCTACGAGCAGTACTTC. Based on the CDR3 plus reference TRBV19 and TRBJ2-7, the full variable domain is DGGITQSPKYLFRKEGQNVTLSCEQNLNHDAMYWYRQDPGQGLRLIYYSQIVNDFQKGDIAEGYSVSREKKESFPLTVTSAQKNPTAFYLCASTPGMGGFYEQYFGPGTRLTVT.

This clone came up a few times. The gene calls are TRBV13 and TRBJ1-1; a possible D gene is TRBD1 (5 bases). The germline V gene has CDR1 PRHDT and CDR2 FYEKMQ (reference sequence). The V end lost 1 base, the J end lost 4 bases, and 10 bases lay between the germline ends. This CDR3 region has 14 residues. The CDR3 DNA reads TGTGCCAGCAGCTTAGCTGGCAGGGTCACTGAAGCTTTCTTT. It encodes CASSLAGRVTEAFF. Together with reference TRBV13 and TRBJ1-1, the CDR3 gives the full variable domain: AAGVIQSPRHLIKEKRETATLKCYPIPRHDTVYWYQQGPGQDPQFLISFYEKMQSDKGSIPDRFSAQQFSDYHSELNMSSLELGDSALYFCASSLAGRVTEAFFGQGTRLTVV.

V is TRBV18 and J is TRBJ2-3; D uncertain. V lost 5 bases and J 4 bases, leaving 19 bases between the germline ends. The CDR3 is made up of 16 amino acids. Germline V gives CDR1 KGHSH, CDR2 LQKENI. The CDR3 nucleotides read TGTGCCAGCTCATGGAATCGGGCAAGAGGTGCAGATACGCAGTATTTT. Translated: CASSWNRARGADTQYF.

The CDR3 DNA reads as TGCGCCAGCAGCCAAGATCGACAGGGGGCTCAAGACTATGGCTACACCTTC. Amino acids: CASSQDRQGAQDYGYTF. The chain links TRBV4-1 to TRBJ1-2; 10 bases match TRBD1. The CDR3 covers 17 residues. Per germline, CDR1 MGHRA and CDR2 YSYEKL. The V and J ends lost 0 bases and 3 bases, in that order; junction bases with no gene match: 7.

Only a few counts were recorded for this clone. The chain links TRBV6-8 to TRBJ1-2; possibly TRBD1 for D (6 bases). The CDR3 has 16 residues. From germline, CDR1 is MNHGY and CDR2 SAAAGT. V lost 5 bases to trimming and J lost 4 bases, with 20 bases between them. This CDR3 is CASSELGRGHLYGYTF. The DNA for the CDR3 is TGTGCCAGCAGTGAGCTGGGTAGGGGACACCTCTATGGCTACACCTTC.

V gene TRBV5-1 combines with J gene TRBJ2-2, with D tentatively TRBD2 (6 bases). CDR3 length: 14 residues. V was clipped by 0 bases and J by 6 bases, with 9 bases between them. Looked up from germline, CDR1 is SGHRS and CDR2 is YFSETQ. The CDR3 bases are TGCGCCAGCAGCTTGGAGCGGGTTCCCGGGGAGCTGTTTTTT. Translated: CASSLERVPGELFF.

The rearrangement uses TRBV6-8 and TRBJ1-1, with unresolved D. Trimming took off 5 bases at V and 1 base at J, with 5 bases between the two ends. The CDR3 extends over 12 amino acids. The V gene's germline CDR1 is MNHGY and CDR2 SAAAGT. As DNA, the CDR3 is TGTGCCAGCAGTGTGTCGAACACTGAAGCTTTCTTT. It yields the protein CASSVSNTEAFF.

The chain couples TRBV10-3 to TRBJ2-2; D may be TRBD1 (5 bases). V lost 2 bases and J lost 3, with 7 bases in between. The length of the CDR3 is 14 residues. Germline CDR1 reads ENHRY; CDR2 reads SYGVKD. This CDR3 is CAISEGADTGELFF. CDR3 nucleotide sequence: TGTGCCATCAGTGAGGGGGCAGACACCGGGGAGCTGTTTTTT.

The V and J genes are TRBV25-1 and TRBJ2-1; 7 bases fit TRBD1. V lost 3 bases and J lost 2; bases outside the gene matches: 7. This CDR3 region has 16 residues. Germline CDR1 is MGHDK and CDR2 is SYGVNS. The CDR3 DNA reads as TGTGCCAGCAGTGACTCCACAGGGGTACCCTACAATGAGCAGTTCTTC. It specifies CASSDSTGVPYNEQFF.

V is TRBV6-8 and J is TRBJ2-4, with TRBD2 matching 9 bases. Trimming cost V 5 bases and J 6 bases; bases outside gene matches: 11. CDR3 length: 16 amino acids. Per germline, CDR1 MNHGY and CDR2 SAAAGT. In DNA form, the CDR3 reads TGTGCCAGCAGTGATCGGGCGGGAGGGAAGACAAACATTCAGTACTTC. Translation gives CASSDRAGGKTNIQYF.

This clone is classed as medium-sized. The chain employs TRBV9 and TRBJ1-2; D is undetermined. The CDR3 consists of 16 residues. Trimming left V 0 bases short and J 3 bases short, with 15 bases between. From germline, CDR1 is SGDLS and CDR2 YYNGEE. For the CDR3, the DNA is TGTGCCAGCAGCGTAGCTCAATCAGGCGACGACTATGGCTACACCTTC. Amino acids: CASSVAQSGDDYGYTF.

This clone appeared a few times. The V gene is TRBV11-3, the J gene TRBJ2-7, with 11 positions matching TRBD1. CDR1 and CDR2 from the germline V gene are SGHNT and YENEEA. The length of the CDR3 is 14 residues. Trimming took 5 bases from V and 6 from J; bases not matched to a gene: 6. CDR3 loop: CASSLDRGLGEQYF. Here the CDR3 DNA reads TGTGCCAGCAGCCTGGACAGGGGGCTCGGCGAGCAGTACTTC. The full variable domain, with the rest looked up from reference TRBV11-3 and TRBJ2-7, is EAGVVQSPRYKIIEKKQPVAFWCNPISGHNTLYWYLQNLGQGPELLIRYENEEAVDDSQLPKDRFSAERLKGVDSTLKIQPAELGDSAVYLCASSLDRGLGEQYFGPGTRLTVT.

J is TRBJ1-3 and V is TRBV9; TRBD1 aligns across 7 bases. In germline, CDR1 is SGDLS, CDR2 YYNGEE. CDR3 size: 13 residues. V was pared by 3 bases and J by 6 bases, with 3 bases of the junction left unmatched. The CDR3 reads CASSEGQKNTIYF. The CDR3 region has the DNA TGTGCCAGCAGCGAGGGACAGAAAAACACCATATATTTT.